Following are 6 T cell receptor beta chains from one sample sequenced in a study of spatial heterogeneity in lung cancer. Each CDR3 protein gets one entry after TCRdb re-called the 5' RACE reads with MiXCR. The profile shows approximately 82,000 distinct CDR3 sequences, over 10% of them singletons. Time point here: sample taken at primary tumor resection. Sequencing was performed on whole RNA extracted from tumor and nontumor lung tissue, or from frozen PBMC, and the material was left unsorted. Sample: PBMCs, taken at surgery. The receptors were gathered from a male donor with early-stage non-small cell lung cancer.

This chain joins TRBV6-2 or TRBV6-3 and TRBJ2-7; 10 nucleotides match TRBD2. V was pared by 0 bases and J by 9 bases, with 8 bases of the junction left unmatched. The CDR3 extends over 15 amino acids. Germline-derived CDR1 and CDR2 are MNHEY and SVGEGT. The CDR3 coding sequence is TGTGCCAGCAGTTACTCGGCTAGCGGGAGATTCGGGCAGTACTTC. It yields the protein CASSYSASGRFGQYF.

This chain uses TRBV6-2 or TRBV6-3 with TRBJ2-7; D remains unclear. Germline V gene lookup returns CDR1 MNHEY and CDR2 SVGEGT. With 5 bases removed from V and 13 bases from J, the gap between germline ends came to 18 bases. The CDR3 loop spans 12 amino acids. Here the CDR3 reads CASSPPQALQYF. The CDR3 DNA reads as TGTGCCAGCAGTCCCCCCCAGGCGTTGCAATACTTC.

This clonotype was detected a few times. The CDR3 coding sequence is TGCAGCATTCGACAGGGGGCAGAGACCCAGTACTTC. It is translated as CSIRQGAETQYF. The chain combines TRBV29-1 with TRBJ2-5, with 10 bases fitting TRBD1. Germline CDR1 reads SQVTM; CDR2 reads ANQGSEA. The CDR3 length is 12 residues. The junction had 4 bases not matched to a gene; V was cut back by 8 bases and J by 4 bases.

The chain joins TRBV28 to TRBJ2-7; D is possibly TRBD2 (7 bases). In germline, CDR1 is MDHEN, CDR2 SYDVKM. The CDR3 runs 13 residues. Between the trimmed V and J ends, which lost 5 bases and 4 bases, there was a span of 12 bases. As DNA, the CDR3 is TGTGCCAGCAGTGGGGGGGCAGTATACGAGCAGTACTTC. Its translation: CASSGGAVYEQYF.

The chain links TRBV11-2 to TRBJ1-2, with TRBD1 matching over 7 bases. CDR3 length: 16 amino acids. Germline CDR1 and CDR2: SGHAT and FQNNGV. Losses at the gene ends were 0 bases for V and 2 bases for J; bases not matched to a gene: 6. The CDR3 DNA sequence: TGTGCCAGCAGCTTAGATCTGTCAGGGGGAAACTATGGCTACACCTTC. The encoded protein is CASSLDLSGGNYGYTF.

CDR3 sequence reads: CASSWERSTGELFF. As DNA, the CDR3 is TGTGCCAGCAGTTGGGAGAGGAGCACCGGGGAGCTGTTTTTT. V and J are TRBV6-1 and TRBJ2-2; D may be TRBD2 (5 bases). Germline-derived CDR1 and CDR2 are MNHNS and SASEGT. The CDR3 consists of 14 residues. V was trimmed by 5 bases and J by 4 bases, leaving 11 bases between them.